The 26 T cell receptor beta chains presented below share a single source sample, sequenced in a study of OX40 agonist ivuxolimab in advanced cancers. The method was the immunoSEQ multiplex PCR assay. TCRdb took this table from immuneACCESS and kept in-frame rearrangements with V and J called. Such tables lack part of the clones; where checked against another copy, unresolved V genes explain under half of the gap, and the rest is unexplained. Recorded for this sample are 55,000 to 80,000 clones; 86% of them occurred a single time. Approximately 2% of the sample is in the top ten clones. Sequenced here: CD4+ or CD8+ T cells sorted from blood, sampled in a trial of the OX40 agonist ivuxolimab. All receptors derive from an adult with an advanced solid tumor such as melanoma, head and neck, liver or kidney cancer.

The rearrangement uses TRBV7-8 and TRBJ2-1; maybe TRBD2 (5 bases). This CDR3 is built from 14 residues. Trimming stripped 4 bases from V and 9 bases from J, with 16 bases between. In germline, CDR1 is SGHVS, CDR2 FQNEAQ. The CDR3 loop reads CASSSPGRDGEQFF. CDR3 nucleotide sequence: TGTGCCAGCAGCTCACCTGGGAGAGACGGTGAGCAGTTCTTC.

The rearrangement uses TRBV5-1 and TRBJ2-2; D uncertain. The V gene's germline CDR1 is SGHRS and CDR2 YFSETQ. This CDR3 region has 14 residues. V lost 1 base and J lost 5, with 9 bases in between. The CDR3 sequence is CASSLTGATGELFF. CDR3 in DNA: TGCGCCAGCAGCTTGACGGGTGCGACCGGGGAGCTGTTTTTT.

This clone has a single count. Other DNA variants within this sample encode the same CDR3. V and J are TRBV5-1 and TRBJ2-7, with D unresolved. The V gene's germline CDR1 is SGHRS and CDR2 YFSETQ. With 4 bases removed from V and 3 bases from J, the gap between germline ends came to 8 bases. This CDR3 has 12 amino acids. This CDR3 is CASSLTSYEQYF. As DNA, the CDR3 is TGCGCCAGCAGCCTTACAAGCTACGAGCAGTACTTC.

The chain is built from TRBV19 and TRBJ1-2, with 7 bases aligning to TRBD1. This CDR3 contains 14 residues. CDR1 and CDR2 from the germline V gene are LNHDA and SQIVND (reference sequence). J was trimmed by 7 bases and V by 3 bases; bases with no gene match: 8. CDR3 sequence reads: CASSIRDREGGYTF. DNA for the CDR3: TGTGCCAGTAGTATCCGAGACAGGGAAGGTGGCTACACCTTC. The full variable domain, completed using reference TRBV19 and TRBJ1-2, is DGGITQSPKYLFRKEGQNVTLSCEQNLNHDAMYWYRQDPGQGLRLIYYSQIVNDFQKGDIAEGYSVSREKKESFPLTVTSAQKNPTAFYLCASSIRDREGGYTFGSGTRLTVV.

This rearrangement joins TRBV27 to TRBJ2-3, with TRBD2 matching 9 bases. Germline V gene data show CDR1 as MNHEY and CDR2 as SMNVEV (reference sequence). The CDR3 runs to 16 residues. The ends lost 5 bases at V and 0 bases at J; junction bases unmatched: 6. For the CDR3, the DNA is TGTGCCAGCAGTAATCGACTAGCGGCTAGCACAGATACGCAGTATTTT. This sequence encodes CASSNRLAASTDTQYF.

V is TRBV9 and J is TRBJ2-7; 9 bases match TRBD1. V trimming: 0 bases; J trimming: 7 bases; junction bases outside the gene matches: 8. Per germline, CDR1 SGDLS and CDR2 YYNGEE. The CDR3 is made up of 15 amino acids. The CDR3 loop is CASSVGQGVTGEQYF. Written as DNA, the CDR3 is TGTGCCAGCAGCGTAGGACAGGGGGTAACGGGGGAGCAGTACTTC.

The chain joins TRBV5-4 to TRBJ2-7, with D unresolved. The CDR3 runs 14 residues. V lost 4 bases and J 3 bases, leaving 14 bases between the germline ends. Germline V gene lookup returns CDR1 SGHNT and CDR2 YYREEE (reference sequence). This chain's CDR3 is CASSQHGSIYEQYF. CDR3 nucleotide sequence: TGTGCCAGCAGCCAGCATGGCTCGATCTACGAGCAGTACTTC.

The V call is TRBV5-5, the J call TRBJ1-2, with TRBD1 matching 7 bases. The CDR3 is 14 amino acids. Trimming took 1 base from V and 2 from J; bases not matched to a gene: 2. CDR1 and CDR2 (germline): SGHKS, YYEKEE (reference sequence). CDR3 region: CASSLRDRNYGYTF. The CDR3 nucleotides are TGTGCCAGCAGCTTGAGGGACAGAAACTATGGCTACACCTTC.

The CDR3: CASSLSRTSGRKGDTQYF. CDR3 DNA: TGCGCCAGCAGCTTGTCTCGGACTAGCGGGAGGAAGGGCGATACGCAGTATTTT. The chain joins TRBV5-1 to TRBJ2-3; TRBD2 matches 14 bases. The CDR3 runs to 18 residues. The ends lost 1 base at V and 6 bases at J; junction bases unmatched: 10. Germline CDR1 and CDR2: SGHRS and YFSETQ.

The V call is TRBV6-1, the J call TRBJ2-1; 8 bases agree with TRBD2. The CDR3 consists of 13 residues. Germline values: CDR1 MNHNS, CDR2 SASEGT. J lost 9 bases, V lost 4 bases, and 5 bases had no gene match. CDR3 region: CASSGTSLGEQFF. CDR3 DNA sequence: TGTGCCAGCAGTGGGACTAGCCTGGGTGAGCAGTTCTTC.

This clone was seen many times. The chain employs TRBV2 and TRBJ1-5; TRBD1 agrees at 7 bases. The CDR3 has 14 amino acids. V gave up 6 bases and J gave up 2 bases; unmatched junction bases: 4. Germline V gene lookup returns CDR1 SNHLY and CDR2 FYNNEI. CDR3 DNA sequence: TGTGCCAGCAGGCCTGACAGGGGCAATCAGCCCCAGCATTTT. This translates into CASRPDRGNQPQHF. Based on the CDR3 plus reference TRBV2 and TRBJ1-5, the full variable domain is EPEVTQTPSHQVTQMGQEVILRCVPISNHLYFYWYRQILGQKVEFLVSFYNNEISEKSEIFDDQFSVERPDGSNFTLKIRSTKLEDSAMYFCASRPDRGNQPQHFGDGTRLSIL.

DNA for the CDR3: TGTGCCAGCAGCCGGGCCCTCGATGAGCAGTTCTTC. Amino acids: CASSRALDEQFF. V is TRBV11-2 and J is TRBJ2-1, with D uncertain. The V gene's germline CDR1 is SGHAT and CDR2 FQNNGV. CDR3 size: 12 residues. With 5 bases removed from V and 8 bases from J, the gap between germline ends came to 10 bases.

The chain is built from TRBV5-1 and TRBJ1-4; D unclear. The length of the CDR3 is 15 residues. The germline V gene encodes CDR1 SGHRS and CDR2 YFSETQ. The V and J ends lost 5 bases and 7 bases respectively, with 18 bases between them. The CDR3 DNA follows: TGCGCCAGCAGGACGGGGAGTAATGAAGGTGAAAAACTGTTTTTT. It encodes CASRTGSNEGEKLFF.

V is TRBV15 and J is TRBJ2-1; D is uncertain. V dropped 0 bases and J dropped 8 bases, with 11 bases sitting between them. Germline-derived CDR1 and CDR2 are LNHNV and YYDKDF (reference sequence). The CDR3 is made up of 14 amino acids. The CDR3 DNA reads as TGTGCCACCAGCAGAGAGGATGTTGGCTATGAGCAGTTCTTC. It codes for CATSREDVGYEQFF.

This chain joins TRBV5-6 and TRBJ2-1; 13 bases are shared with TRBD2. After removal of 4 bases from V and 10 bases from J, the junction contained 14 bases not matched to a gene. The germline V gene encodes CDR1 SGHDT and CDR2 YYEEEE. The CDR3 runs 17 residues. The chain's CDR3 is CASSLGVGGLAGSEQFF. For the CDR3, the DNA is TGTGCCAGCAGCCTCGGAGTAGGGGGACTAGCGGGGTCGGAGCAGTTCTTC.

The chain joins TRBV7-9 to TRBJ2-3; 9 bases agree with TRBD1. J lost 0 bases, V lost 5 bases, and 15 bases had no gene match. Germline V lookup: CDR1 SEHNR, CDR2 FQNEAQ (reference sequence). The CDR3 runs to 19 residues. The CDR3 loop reads CASSASRTGATSSTDTQYF. The CDR3 DNA reads as TGTGCCAGCAGCGCCAGTCGGACAGGGGCCACCTCTAGCACAGATACGCAGTATTTT.

The rearrangement uses TRBV27 and TRBJ2-1; TRBD2 might be the D (6 bases). Germline V gene lookup returns CDR1 MNHEY and CDR2 SMNVEV (reference sequence). The CDR3 contains 19 residues. Trimming removed 6 bases at V and 6 bases at J, with 30 bases between. CDR3 sequence reads: CASRKTPPGILGLVNEQFF. For the CDR3, the DNA is TGTGCCAGCAGGAAAACTCCGCCGGGGATCCTGGGACTCGTCAATGAGCAGTTCTTC.

The chain employs TRBV29-1 and TRBJ2-7; TRBD1 is a possible D gene (6 bases). CDR1 and CDR2 from the germline V gene are SQVTM and ANQGSEA. This CDR3 contains 12 residues. Trimming removed 3 bases from V and 5 bases from J, with 11 bases in between. CDR3 nucleotide sequence: TGCAGCGTTGACAGGGGATCCGACGAGCAGTACTTC. Amino acid sequence: CSVDRGSDEQYF.

This chain links TRBV6-6 with TRBJ1-1; D not certain. V lost 5 bases, J lost 7 bases, and 14 bases lay in between. This CDR3 comprises 13 residues. Per the germline V gene, CDR1 is MNHNY and CDR2 is SVGAGI (reference sequence). CDR3 sequence (DNA): TGTGCCAGCAGTCCAGGACGATTATTTGAAGCTTTCTTT. This encodes CASSPGRLFEAFF.

V and J are TRBV7-9 and TRBJ1-2; 10 bases line up with TRBD1. The CDR3 is 12 amino acids. V was clipped by 5 bases and J by 7 bases; unmatched bases: 1. Germline-derived CDR1 and CDR2 are SEHNR and FQNEAQ (reference sequence). This CDR3 is CASSRDRGGYTF. As DNA, the CDR3 is TGTGCCAGCAGCAGGGACAGGGGTGGCTACACCTTC. The full variable domain, rest sourced from reference TRBV7-9 and TRBJ1-2, is DTGVSQNPRHKITKRGQNVTFRCDPISEHNRLYWYRQTLGQGPEFLTYFQNEAQLEKSRLLSDRFSAERPKGSFSTLEIQRTEQGDSAMYLCASSRDRGGYTFGSGTRLTVV.

J is TRBJ2-3 and V is TRBV19; 8 bases agree with TRBD1. The CDR3 has 15 amino acids. Germline V gene lookup returns CDR1 LNHDA and CDR2 SQIVND (reference sequence). With 5 bases clipped from V and 4 bases from J, the junction kept 8 bases outside the gene matches. The CDR3 here is CASSEGQAGPDTQYF. The CDR3 bases are TGTGCCAGTAGTGAGGGACAGGCGGGCCCAGATACGCAGTATTTT.

This chain uses TRBV7-9 with TRBJ2-2; the D gene is possibly TRBD2 (5 bases). The germline CDR1 and CDR2 sequences are SEHNR and FQNEAQ (reference sequence). V dropped 4 bases and J dropped 2 bases, with 8 bases sitting between them. CDR3 length: 14 residues. CDR3 protein: CASSSGTNTGELFF. The CDR3 DNA reads TGTGCCAGCAGCTCGGGAACAAACACCGGGGAGCTGTTTTTT.

The chain uses TRBV5-6 and TRBJ2-5; TRBD1 might be the D (7 bases). CDR3 size: 12 residues. Germline V gene sequence: CDR1 SGHDT, CDR2 YYEEEE. Between the trimmed V and J ends, which lost 6 bases and 6 bases, there was a span of 12 bases. The chain's CDR3 is CASKGAGKTQYF. In DNA form, the CDR3 reads TGTGCCAGCAAGGGGGCGGGAAAGACCCAGTACTTC.

The V and J genes are TRBV16 and TRBJ2-1; D is possibly TRBD2 (6 bases). Germline V gene sequence: CDR1 KGHSY, CDR2 FQNENV. Between the trimmed V and J ends, which lost 1 base and 14 bases, there was a span of 12 bases. The CDR3 extends over 12 amino acids. The CDR3 reads CASSQWSREEFF. As DNA, the CDR3 is TGTGCCAGCAGCCAATGGAGCAGGGAGGAGTTCTTC.

Remarks on this clone: This CDR3 is also generated by other DNA sequences in the sample. J is TRBJ1-2 and V is TRBV5-1, with TRBD1 matching 7 bases. The CDR3 has 13 residues. Trimming cost V 4 bases and J 4 bases; bases outside gene matches: 4. Germline assignment: CDR1 SGHRS and CDR2 YFSETQ. The DNA of the CDR3 is TGCGCCAGCAGCCCCGGGACAGCCTATGGCTACACCTTC. Its translation is CASSPGTAYGYTF.

The V call is TRBV19, the J call TRBJ1-2; no firm D call. Germline lookup yields CDR1 LNHDA and CDR2 SQIVND (reference sequence). V lost 2 bases, J lost 8 bases, and 12 bases lay in between. This CDR3 has 13 residues. The CDR3 DNA sequence: TGTGCCAGTAGTATAATAGCAGCTACCGGCTACACCTTC. Protein sequence: CASSIIAATGYTF.